The clone carrying this TCR beta chain has just a few counts. Its antigen remains unknown. These data come from a study of early T cells in non-severe SARS-CoV-2 infection. Study-level points and caveats: The study's VDJdb matching favored anti-spike CD8 responses and missed private and CD4 specificities.

Attachment of unique molecular identifiers to individual cDNA molecules was performed. TCRdb re-called the 5' RACE reads through MiXCR, storing one row per CDR3 protein. The data contain some 40,000 distinct CDR3 sequences, approximately 6.2% of them singletons. This specimen consisted of whole blood, obtained at baseline. The sequence came from an adult who was a healthcare worker with PCR-confirmed SARS-CoV-2 infection or an uninfected control (not recorded which).

CDR3 nucleotides: TGTGCCAGCAGCCCCATTGGGACTAGCGGCAAGGGACGGAATGAGCAGTTCTTC. Protein product: CASSPIGTSGKGRNEQFF. The gene calls are TRBV6-5 and TRBJ2-1, with 11 bases matching TRBD2. With V trimmed by 6 bases and J by 7 bases, 17 bases remained unmatched. This CDR3 comprises 18 residues. Per the germline V gene, CDR1 is MNHEY and CDR2 is SVGAGI.